These 24 T cell receptor beta chains came from one sample sequenced in a study of Graves' ophthalmopathy and Graves' hyperthyroidism (dated by TCRdb to between 2017 and 2018). Sequencing was carried out with an Illumina HiSeq 2000. TCR beta CDR3 regions were amplified from RNA transcripts for repertoire sequencing. A first-round RT-PCR used HTBI primers with the Qiagen OneStep RT-PCR kit, followed by a second-round multiplex PCR, size selection and purification. TCRdb passed the public sequencing reads through fastp at Q25 and MiXCR, retaining productive beta sequences. When rows share a CDR3 protein, they turn into one entry using the most common DNA and genes. Within this sample are under 800,000 distinct CDR3 sequences, with 22% of them counted one time only. The ten most abundant clones make up approximately 7.7% of the sample. What was sequenced was peripheral blood. These receptors were taken from a woman younger than 30 with stable Graves' hyperthyroidism. Some clones in this sample may be carry-over from other donors' samples. Donor details come from another sample of the same person, matched by shared clones.

This clonotype came up many times. The V call is TRBV6-1, the J call TRBJ2-3; a possible D gene is TRBD2 (5 bases). The ends were cut back, 6 bases at V and 2 bases at J, with 18 bases in the middle. CDR3 length: 16 amino acids. Germline assignment: CDR1 MNHNS and CDR2 SASEGT. The CDR3 here is CASSPFNDYNTDTQYF. CDR3 bases: TGTGCCAGCAGCCCCTTTAATGACTACAACACAGATACGCAGTATTTT.

This clonotype was observed many times. This chain connects TRBV4-1 to TRBJ2-2; tentatively, D is TRBD1 or TRBD2 (5 bases each). This CDR3 is built from 17 residues. Trimming stripped 6 bases from V and 4 bases from J, with 21 bases between. Germline assignment: CDR1 MGHRA and CDR2 YSYEKL. DNA of the CDR3: TGCGCCAGCAGGCACTCCCGGGACCCAATTTCCACCGGGGAGCTGTTTTTT. Translation gives CASRHSRDPISTGELFF.

This clonotype was seen a handful of times. The rearrangement links TRBV14 to TRBJ2-7, with TRBD2 matching over 13 bases. The CDR3 is 19 amino acids. CDR1 SGHDN and CDR2 FVKESK come from the germline V gene. The junction had 12 bases not matched to a gene; V was cut back by 2 bases and J by 2 bases. The CDR3 region is CASSQIPGLAGFRPYEQYF. CDR3 DNA: TGTGCCAGCAGCCAAATTCCGGGACTAGCGGGATTCCGACCCTACGAGCAGTACTTC.

This clonotype was detected ten times or more. This chain connects TRBV2 to TRBJ1-5; no clear D gene. This CDR3 has 13 amino acids. Trimming took 4 bases from V and 3 from J, leaving 7 bases between them. In germline, CDR1 is SNHLY, CDR2 FYNNEI. In DNA form, the CDR3 reads TGTGCCAGCAGTGTTTGGGCCAATCAGCCCCAGCATTTT. As protein: CASSVWANQPQHF.

The chain combines TRBV6-5 with TRBJ1-1; D is possibly TRBD1 (6 bases). V lost 2 bases and J 1 base, leaving 14 bases between the germline ends. Germline V gene sequence: CDR1 MNHEY, CDR2 SVGAGI. The CDR3 is 16 amino acids. The CDR3 is CASSYGEYRANTEAFF. DNA of the CDR3: TGTGCCAGCAGTTACGGGGAATACAGGGCGAACACTGAAGCTTTCTTT.

V usage is TRBV20-1 and J usage is TRBJ2-5; D is possibly TRBD1 or TRBD2 (6 bases each). Per the germline V gene, CDR1 is DFQATT and CDR2 is SNEGSKA (reference sequence). This CDR3 spans 14 amino acids. Trimming cost V 0 bases and J 4 bases, with 12 bases left between them. In DNA, the CDR3 is TGCAGTGCTAGAGAAGGGGGGCCGGGAGAGACCCAGTACTTC. Residues: CSAREGGPGETQYF.

This clonotype was seen a handful of times. The chain has TRBV9 and TRBJ2-1, with 9 nucleotides matching TRBD1. V lost 3 bases to trimming and J lost 8 bases; unmatched junction nucleotides: 6. The CDR3 has 14 residues. The germline CDR1 and CDR2 sequences are SGDLS and YYNGEE. The DNA for the CDR3 is TGTGCCAGCAGCGAGGGACAGGGTTGGTATGAGCAGTTCTTC. As protein: CASSEGQGWYEQFF.

The table lists this clonotype with a few counts. The chain recombines TRBV3-1 with TRBJ2-7; maybe TRBD2 (7 bases). The germline V gene encodes CDR1 LGHDT and CDR2 YNNKEL (reference sequence). CDR3 length: 15 amino acids. Trimming cost V 1 base and J 3 bases, with 13 bases left between them. In nucleotides, the CDR3 is TGTGCCAGCAGCCAAGTTGGCGGGGGCCACTACGAGCAGTACTTC. Its protein is CASSQVGGGHYEQYF.

There are many counts of this clonotype. The rearrangement links TRBV19 to TRBJ2-7; the match to TRBD1 covers 7 bases. Losses at the gene ends were 6 bases for V and 4 bases for J; bases not matched to a gene: 9. Germline V lookup: CDR1 LNHDA, CDR2 SQIVND (reference sequence). CDR3 size: 14 residues. The CDR3 sequence is CASSTSQGVYEQYF. The DNA of the CDR3 is TGTGCCAGTAGCACCTCCCAGGGGGTTTACGAGCAGTACTTC.

This clonotype was recorded at least ten times. At one boundary the junction diverges from the germline segment, which might be a read error. The chain carries TRBV4-1 and TRBJ1-5, with TRBD1 as a possible D gene (5 bases). The CDR3 has 13 residues. The germline V gene has CDR1 MGHRA and CDR2 YSYEKL. CDR3: CASSQEEGFPRYF. CDR3 coding DNA: TGCGCCAGCAGCCAAGAGGAGGGGTTCCCTCGGTATTTT.

The genes are TRBV11-2 and TRBJ1-1; D gene uncertain. Trimming shortened V by 3 bases and J by 4 bases, and 6 bases separated the two germline ends. The CDR3 loop spans 12 amino acids. The germline V gene has CDR1 SGHAT and CDR2 FQNNGV. Here the CDR3 reads CASSFSTTEAFF. The CDR3 bases are TGTGCCAGCAGCTTTTCCACCACTGAAGCTTTCTTT.

This rearrangement joins TRBV20-1 to TRBJ1-6, with D uncertain. CDR3 length: 13 amino acids. The V end was cut by 6 bases, the J end by 11 bases, with 17 bases between. CDR1 is DFQATT and CDR2 is SNEGSKA in the germline V gene (reference sequence). The CDR3 loop reads CSAEDRTTAPLHF. The DNA for the CDR3 is TGCAGTGCAGAGGACCGCACGACCGCACCCCTCCACTTT.

The V and J genes are TRBV5-5 and TRBJ2-2; a possible D gene is TRBD1 (6 bases). V dropped 5 bases and J dropped 0 bases, with 11 bases sitting between them. Germline CDR1 SGHKS, CDR2 YYEKEE (reference sequence). The CDR3 loop spans 15 amino acids. CDR3 in amino acids: CASRPRQANTGELFF. As DNA, the CDR3 is TGTGCCAGCAGACCACGACAGGCGAACACCGGGGAGCTGTTTTTT.

This clonotype has more than one count but fewer than ten. The V call is TRBV24-1, the J call TRBJ2-2, with 7 nucleotides matching TRBD2. CDR1 is KGHDR, CDR2 SFDVKD, per germline. With V trimmed by 3 bases and J by 3 bases, 3 bases remained unmatched. This CDR3 has 15 amino acids. The CDR3: CATSDGREDTGELFF. The CDR3 DNA reads as TGTGCCACCAGTGATGGGAGGGAGGACACCGGGGAGCTGTTTTTT.

Turning to this clonotype: Just one base apart from a much larger clone, this may be a read error. This chain uses TRBV28 with TRBJ1-3; D ambiguous. Looked up from germline, CDR1 is MDHEN and CDR2 is SYDVKM. CDR3 length: 11 amino acids. The CDR3 reads CASYSGNTRYF. The DNA for the CDR3 is TGTGCCAGCTACTCTGGAAACACCAGATATTTT.

This clonotype was detected ten times or more. The chain links TRBV6-1 to TRBJ2-7; 9 bases map to TRBD1. The germline V gene has CDR1 MNHNS and CDR2 SASEGT. The V segment lost 2 bases and the J segment 5 bases; nucleotides outside the gene matches: 7. The CDR3 covers 15 residues. In nucleotides, the CDR3 is TGTGCCAGCAGTGAAATGGGACAGGGAGTTAACGAGCAGTACTTC. This encodes CASSEMGQGVNEQYF.

This chain links TRBV30 with TRBJ1-5; 7 bases are a match to TRBD1. Per germline, CDR1 GTSNPN and CDR2 SVGIG (reference sequence). With V trimmed by 1 base and J by 6 bases, 6 bases remained unmatched. CDR3 size: 14 residues. CDR3 nucleotide sequence: TGTGCCTGGAGTGGAGGGGGCATGATTCAGCCCCAGCATTTT. Amino acids: CAWSGGGMIQPQHF.

This clonotype was recorded at least ten times. The chain combines TRBV2 with TRBJ2-7; TRBD2 agrees at 13 bases. The CDR3 extends over 15 amino acids. Germline V gene lookup returns CDR1 SNHLY and CDR2 FYNNEI. The V segment lost 2 bases and the J segment 5 bases; nucleotides outside the gene matches: 3. The CDR3 reads CASSEFGLAGDEQYF. CDR3 nucleotide sequence: TGTGCCAGCAGTGAATTCGGACTAGCGGGGGACGAGCAGTACTTC.

This chain uses TRBV29-1 with TRBJ2-4, with D possibly being TRBD2 (6 bases). CDR3 length: 11 amino acids. Trimming shortened V by 7 bases and J by 15 bases, and 19 bases separated the two germline ends. CDR1 and CDR2 from the germline V gene are SQVTM and ANQGSEA. The CDR3 nucleotides are TGCAGCGCACAAACGGGGGATACCACGTACTTC. This codes for CSAQTGDTTYF.

This clonotype occurred many times. V usage is TRBV29-1 and J usage is TRBJ1-5; no firm D call. Germline V CDR1 and CDR2: SQVTM, ANQGSEA. This CDR3 has 15 amino acids. Trimming removed 0 bases at V and 7 bases at J, with 16 bases between. The CDR3, as DNA: TGCAGCGTTGAAGATGGGAAGGGCGATGGGCAGCCCCAGCATTTT. Its protein product is CSVEDGKGDGQPQHF.

J is TRBJ1-2 and V is TRBV6-1; 9 nucleotides line up with TRBD1. Germline V gives CDR1 MNHNS, CDR2 SASEGT. V gave up 7 bases and J gave up 8 bases; unmatched junction bases: 8. The CDR3 has 13 amino acids. The CDR3 here is CASTRGTGNGYTF. The CDR3 region has the DNA TGTGCCAGCACCCGCGGGACAGGGAACGGCTACACCTTC.

This clonotype was recorded at least ten times. The chain combines TRBV4-1 with TRBJ1-2; 9 bases are shared with TRBD1. The CDR3 extends over 15 amino acids. V lost 0 bases to trimming and J lost 5 bases; unmatched junction nucleotides: 4. Germline CDR1 MGHRA, CDR2 YSYEKL. CDR3 DNA: TGCGCCAGCAGCCAAGATCCGGGACAGGGTTATGGCTACACCTTC. It encodes CASSQDPGQGYGYTF.

This clonotype was counted between two and nine times. Possible read error: a much larger clone is one base away. The chain is built from TRBV6-1 and TRBJ1-5, with D unresolved. Germline V CDR1 and CDR2: MNHNS, SASEGT. The V end lost 7 bases, the J end lost 2 bases, and 12 bases lay between the germline ends. The CDR3 contains 14 residues. CDR3 sequence: CASIEGRGNQPQHF. As DNA, the CDR3 is TGTGCCAGCATCGAGGGTAGGGGCAATCAGCCCCAGCATTTT.

This clonotype is a singleton in its sample. This may come from a read error, since a much larger clone is one base off. The V call is TRBV6-1, the J call TRBJ1-1; no firm D call. CDR3 length: 15 residues. Germline lookup yields CDR1 MNHNS and CDR2 SASEGT. This CDR3 reads CASSPREPWITEACF. CDR3 DNA: TGTGCCAGCAGTCCGAGGGAACCTTGGATCACTGAAGCTTGCTTT.